This T cell receptor (beta chain) originates from a study of regulatory T cells in long-lasting Graves disease. Regarding time point: newly diagnosed GD, antithyroid drugs for less than 3 months. The authors made the TCR library using RNA they extracted from PBMCs. General study findings and limits: Favored gene segments in persistent disease were TRBV28, TRBJ1-2 and TRBJ2-5.

This clonotype was recorded many times. The antigen is undetermined. HTBI primers from iRepertoire and Arm-PCR of CDR3 regions yielded the TCR beta libraries. From the multiplex PCR reads, TCRdb called clonotypes with MiXCR, one entry per CDR3 protein. In the table there are around 480,000 distinct CDR3 sequences, around 16% of which are singletons. The V gene's germline CDR1 is SNHLY and CDR2 FYNNEI. Trimming cost V 0 bases and J 7 bases, with 15 bases left between them. The CDR3 covers 16 residues. These same records also appear under a second study, on T cells in Graves' hyperthyroidism and ophthalmopathy. According to that study: The study enrolled patients aged 18 to 65 with newly diagnosed hyperthyroidism of under 2 months' duration. It was a median about 6 months before onset that the model predicted ophthalmopathy.

Material: peripheral blood mononuclear cells (PBMCs), obtained at new diagnosis, from a patient treated with antithyroid drugs. The V gene is TRBV2, the J gene TRBJ1-4, with D tentatively TRBD1 (5 bases). The source of this sequence is a woman aged 35-60 years with Graves disease. DNA for the CDR3: TGTGCCAGCAGTGAAGCATCGGCAGGGTCGGGTGAAAAACTGTTTTTT. Residues: CASSEASAGSGEKLFF.